These 6 T cell receptor beta chains came from one sample sequenced in a study of blood T cell repertoires in COVID-19. Clones were sequenced by immunoSEQ multiplex PCR, and TCRdb holds only the in-frame ones, with some missing. The sample holds about 230,000 clones, approximately 80% seen once. Sequencing input: peripheral blood. These receptors originate from a woman aged 45-65 years with acute or convalescent COVID-19.

V usage is TRBV29-1 and J usage is TRBJ1-1; weak D call: TRBD1 (5 bases). CDR3 length: 13 amino acids. The V and J ends lost 6 bases and 4 bases respectively, with 15 bases between them. In germline, CDR1 is SQVTM, CDR2 ANQGSEA. CDR3 sequence (DNA): TGCAGCGTCTCGGTTGGGGCACTCACTGAAGCTTTCTTT. Amino acids: CSVSVGALTEAFF.

The gene calls are TRBV5-1 and TRBJ1-2; no reliable D call. Germline V gene lookup returns CDR1 SGHRS and CDR2 YFSETQ. The CDR3 extends over 13 amino acids. V was pared by 4 bases and J by 8 bases, with 15 bases between. This CDR3 is CASSPTVRVGYTF. CDR3 DNA: TGCGCCAGCAGCCCAACGGTTCGGGTCGGCTACACCTTC.

This chain uses TRBV3-1 (or the pseudogene TRBV3-2) with TRBJ1-1; D is undetermined. Germline V gene lookup returns CDR1 LGHDT and CDR2 YNNKEL (reference sequence). With 5 bases removed from V and 1 base from J, the gap between germline ends came to 23 bases. There are 18 residues in the CDR3. The CDR3: CASSTRSAVGLSNTEAFF. In DNA form, the CDR3 reads TGTGCCAGCAGCACCCGAAGCGCAGTGGGTCTCTCGAACACTGAAGCTTTCTTT.

The chain's CDR3 is CASSLQGTNGSPLHF. In nucleotides, the CDR3 is TGTGCCAGCAGCTTACAGGGGACGAACGGATCACCCCTCCACTTT. This chain links TRBV11-2 with TRBJ1-6; a weak D match, TRBD1 (6 bases). Trimming pared 2 bases from V and 10 bases from J, leaving 15 bases between. Looked up from germline, CDR1 is SGHAT and CDR2 is FQNNGV. This CDR3 is 15 amino acids long.

This clone was detected only once. The chain joins TRBV12-5 to TRBJ1-2; no definite D call. The CDR3 extends over 13 amino acids. CDR1 is LGHNT, CDR2 FRNRAP, per germline. Trimming took off 3 bases at V and 5 bases at J, with 10 bases between the two ends. The CDR3 loop is CASGFYGEYGYTF. In DNA form, the CDR3 reads TGTGCTAGTGGTTTCTACGGAGAATATGGCTACACCTTC.

The chain combines TRBV28 with TRBJ2-2; TRBD1 matches at 9 bases. The junction had 5 bases not matched to a gene; V was cut back by 5 bases and J by 4 bases. The CDR3 has 15 residues. CDR1 is MDHEN and CDR2 is SYDVKM in the germline V gene. CDR3 sequence (DNA): TGTGCCAGCAGTCCACAGGGGGCGAGCACCGGGGAGCTGTTTTTT. Protein: CASSPQGASTGELFF.